This T cell receptor (beta chain) appears in the sequencing data of a study of T-cell memory formation after mild COVID-19. Looking at the study overall: In these data, TCR clusters were largely donor specific.

The sample holds a few counts of this clonotype. As yet, its antigen is unknown. This CDR3 is 13 amino acids long. CDR1 is DFQATT and CDR2 is SNEGSKA in the germline V gene (reference sequence). V was clipped by 3 bases and J by 2 bases, with 9 bases between them. Study conclusions and caveats: Some clones that responded were present in memory (sampled pre-infection), which suggests cross-reactive memory joined. Day 15 to 85 contractors were CD4/CD8 balanced; later expanders leaned CD4+. The authors left the SARS-CoV-2 specificity of second-wave clones peaking on day 37 unconfirmed.

One entry per CDR3 protein, called by TCRdb with MiXCR from the 5' RACE reads. The repertoire holds around 210,000 distinct CDR3 sequences, around 8.8% seen once, with roughly 3.5% in the top ten. The V and J genes are TRBV20-1 and TRBJ2-3; unclear D gene. The sample taken for sequencing was PBMCs or a T cell subset sorted from them (not recorded which). The source is a man aged 18-30 years who had mild COVID-19 (a few samples of this study predate the infection). Cell type and time point are not known. The DNA for the CDR3 is TGCAGTGCTAGGTCCCCAATCACAGATACGCAGTATTTT. Encoded protein: CSARSPITDTQYF.